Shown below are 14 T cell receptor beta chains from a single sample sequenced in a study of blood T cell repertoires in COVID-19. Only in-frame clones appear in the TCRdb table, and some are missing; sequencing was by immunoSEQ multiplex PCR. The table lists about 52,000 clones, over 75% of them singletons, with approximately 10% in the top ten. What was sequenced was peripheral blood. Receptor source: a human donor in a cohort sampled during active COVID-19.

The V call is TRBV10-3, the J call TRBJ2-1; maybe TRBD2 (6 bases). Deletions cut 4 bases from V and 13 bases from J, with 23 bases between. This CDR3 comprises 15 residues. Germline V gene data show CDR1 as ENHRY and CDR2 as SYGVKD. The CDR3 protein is CAISGMAAGEALQFF. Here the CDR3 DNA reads TGTGCCATCAGTGGGATGGCAGCGGGCGAAGCCCTTCAGTTCTTC.

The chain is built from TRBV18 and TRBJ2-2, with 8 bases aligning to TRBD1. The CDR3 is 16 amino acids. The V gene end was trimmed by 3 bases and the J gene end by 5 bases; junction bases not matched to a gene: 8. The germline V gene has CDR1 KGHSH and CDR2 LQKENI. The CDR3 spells CASSPRTGPVTGELFF. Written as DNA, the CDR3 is TGTGCCAGCTCACCGAGGACAGGGCCGGTGACCGGGGAGCTGTTTTTT. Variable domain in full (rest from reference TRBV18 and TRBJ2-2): NAGVMQNPRHLVRRRGQEARLRCSPMKGHSHVYWYRQLPEEGLKFMVYLQKENIIDESGMPKERFSAEFPKEGPSILRIQQVVRGDSAAYFCASSPRTGPVTGELFFGEGSRLTVL.

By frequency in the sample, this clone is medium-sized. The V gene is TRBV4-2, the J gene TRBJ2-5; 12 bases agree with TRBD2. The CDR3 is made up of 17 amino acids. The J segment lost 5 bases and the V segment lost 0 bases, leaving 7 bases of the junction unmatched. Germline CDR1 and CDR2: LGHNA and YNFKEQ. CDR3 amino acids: CASSQDPTSGRGETQYF. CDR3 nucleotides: TGTGCCAGCAGCCAAGATCCGACTAGCGGGAGAGGTGAGACCCAGTACTTC.

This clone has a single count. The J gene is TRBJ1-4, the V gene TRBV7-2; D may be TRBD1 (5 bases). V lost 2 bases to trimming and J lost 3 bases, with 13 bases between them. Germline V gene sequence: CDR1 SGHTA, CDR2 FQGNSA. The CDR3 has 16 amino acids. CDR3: CASSLRGSSANEKLFF. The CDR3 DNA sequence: TGTGCCAGCAGCTTAAGGGGCAGTTCCGCTAATGAAAAACTGTTTTTT.

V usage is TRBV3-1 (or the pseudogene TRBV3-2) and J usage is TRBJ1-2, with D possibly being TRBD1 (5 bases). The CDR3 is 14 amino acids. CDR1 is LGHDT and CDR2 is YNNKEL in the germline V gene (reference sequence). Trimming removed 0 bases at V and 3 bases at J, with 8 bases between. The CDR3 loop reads CASSQDQGHYGYTF. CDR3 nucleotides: TGTGCCAGCAGCCAAGATCAGGGTCACTATGGCTACACCTTC.

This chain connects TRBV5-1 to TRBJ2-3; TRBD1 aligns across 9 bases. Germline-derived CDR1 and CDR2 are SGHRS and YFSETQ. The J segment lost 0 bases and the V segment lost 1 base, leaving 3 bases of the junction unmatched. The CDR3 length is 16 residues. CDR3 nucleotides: TGCGCCAGCAGCTTGCCCGGGACAGGGAGCACAGATACGCAGTATTTT. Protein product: CASSLPGTGSTDTQYF.

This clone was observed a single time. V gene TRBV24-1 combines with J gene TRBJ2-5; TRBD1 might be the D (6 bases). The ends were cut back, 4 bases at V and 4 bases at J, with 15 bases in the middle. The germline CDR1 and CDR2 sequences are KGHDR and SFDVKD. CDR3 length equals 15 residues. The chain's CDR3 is CATSEITGPRETQYF. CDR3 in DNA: TGTGCCACCAGTGAAATAACAGGGCCCCGAGAGACCCAGTACTTC.

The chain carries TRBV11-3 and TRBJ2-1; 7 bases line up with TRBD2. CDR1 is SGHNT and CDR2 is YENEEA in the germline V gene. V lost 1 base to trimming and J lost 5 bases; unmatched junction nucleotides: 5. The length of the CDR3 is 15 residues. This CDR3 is CASSLAASGNNEQFF. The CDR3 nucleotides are TGTGCCAGCAGCTTAGCTGCTAGCGGAAACAATGAGCAGTTCTTC. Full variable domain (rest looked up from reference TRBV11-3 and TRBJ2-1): EAGVVQSPRYKIIEKKQPVAFWCNPISGHNTLYWYLQNLGQGPELLIRYENEEAVDDSQLPKDRFSAERLKGVDSTLKIQPAELGDSAVYLCASSLAASGNNEQFFGPGTRLTVL.

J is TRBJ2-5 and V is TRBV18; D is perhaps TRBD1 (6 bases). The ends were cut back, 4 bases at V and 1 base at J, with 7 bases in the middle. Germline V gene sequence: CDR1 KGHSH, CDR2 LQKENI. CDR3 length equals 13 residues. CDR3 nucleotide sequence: TGTGCCAGCTCACGACAGGCCCAAGAGACCCAGTACTTC. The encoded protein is CASSRQAQETQYF.

The CDR3 spells CATSDPGDAGQETQYF. CDR3 in DNA: TGTGCCACCAGTGACCCGGGGGACGCGGGCCAAGAGACCCAGTACTTC. This chain links TRBV24-1 with TRBJ2-5, with a possible D match to TRBD2 (6 bases). CDR1 is KGHDR, CDR2 SFDVKD, per germline. Trimming left V 4 bases short and J 1 base short, with 15 bases between. The CDR3 is 16 amino acids.

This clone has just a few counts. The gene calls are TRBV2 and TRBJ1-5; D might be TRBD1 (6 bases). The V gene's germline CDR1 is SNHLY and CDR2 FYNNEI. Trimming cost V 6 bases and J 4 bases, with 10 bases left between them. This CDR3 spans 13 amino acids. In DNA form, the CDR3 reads TGTGCCAGCAGCCCACAGGGTAATCAGCCCCAGCATTTT. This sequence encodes CASSPQGNQPQHF.

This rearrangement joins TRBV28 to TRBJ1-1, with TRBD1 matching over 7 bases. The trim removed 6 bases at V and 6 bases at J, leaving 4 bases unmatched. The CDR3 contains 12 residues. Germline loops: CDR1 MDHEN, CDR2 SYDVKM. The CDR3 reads CASSRDRAEAFF. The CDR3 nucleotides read TGTGCCAGCAGCAGAGACAGGGCTGAAGCTTTCTTT.

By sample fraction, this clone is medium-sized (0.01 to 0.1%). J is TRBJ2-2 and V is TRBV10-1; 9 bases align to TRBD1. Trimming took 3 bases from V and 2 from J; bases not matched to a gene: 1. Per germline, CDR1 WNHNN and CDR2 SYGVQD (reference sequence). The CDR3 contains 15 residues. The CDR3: CASSEQGANTGELFF. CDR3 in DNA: TGCGCCAGCAGTGAACAGGGGGCCAACACCGGGGAGCTGTTTTTT.

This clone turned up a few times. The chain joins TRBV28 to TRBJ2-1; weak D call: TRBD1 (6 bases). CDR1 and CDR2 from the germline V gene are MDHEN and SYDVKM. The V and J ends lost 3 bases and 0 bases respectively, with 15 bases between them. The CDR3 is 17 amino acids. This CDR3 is CASSFPVGTYSYNEQFF. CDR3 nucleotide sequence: TGTGCCAGCAGTTTCCCCGTGGGGACATACTCCTACAATGAGCAGTTCTTC.